These 16 T cell receptor beta chains were all obtained from the same sample, sequenced in a study of T cells after posttransplantation cyclophosphamide. Measured with immunoSEQ multiplex PCR; TCRdb has only the in-frame clones, and not every one. The sample has about 22,000 clones, around 73% seen once. Sample: memory CD4+ T cells sorted from PBMCs. The receptors originated from a woman aged 60-70 years in good health, CMV-negative, and a related stem cell transplant donor.

The chain has TRBV7-3 and TRBJ1-2; D gene uncertain. The CDR3 has 14 amino acids. V gave up 2 bases and J gave up 4 bases, with 11 bases separating them. Germline assignment: CDR1 SGHTA and CDR2 FQGTGA. In DNA, the CDR3 is TGTGCCAGCAGCTTAGAGGGTTCAGGCTATGGCTACACCTTC. Protein: CASSLEGSGYGYTF.

This chain joins TRBV6-1 and TRBJ1-1; a possible D gene is TRBD1 (5 bases). The V gene lost 0 bases and the J gene lost 6 bases, with 14 bases spanning the gap. The CDR3 is made up of 15 amino acids. Germline V gene lookup returns CDR1 MNHNS and CDR2 SASEGT. CDR3 nucleotide sequence: TGTGCCAGCAGTGAAGCTCAGGCAGGGATTTCTGAAGCTTTCTTT. It yields the protein CASSEAQAGISEAFF.

The chain employs TRBV6-1 and TRBJ2-7; 7 positions match TRBD2. The CDR3 has 14 amino acids. Germline values: CDR1 MNHNS, CDR2 SASEGT. V dropped 6 bases and J dropped 2; count of bases not matched to a gene: 7. Written as DNA, the CDR3 is TGTGCCAGCAGGGGGGGGGACGTACCCTACGAGCAGTACTTC. Translation: CASRGGDVPYEQYF.

By share, this clone counts as medium-sized (0.01 to 0.1%). The CDR3 loop reads CASSRTDYQPQHF. DNA of the CDR3: TGTGCCAGCAGTAGGACGGACTATCAGCCCCAGCATTTT. V gene TRBV2 combines with J gene TRBJ1-5; unclear D gene. V lost 5 bases, J lost 5 bases, and 10 bases lay in between. The length of the CDR3 is 13 residues. Germline V gene lookup returns CDR1 SNHLY and CDR2 FYNNEI.

This clone was observed a handful of times. The V gene is TRBV27, the J gene TRBJ1-5; 7 bases fit TRBD1. V gave up 8 bases and J gave up 6 bases; unmatched junction bases: 13. Germline V gene data show CDR1 as MNHEY and CDR2 as SMNVEV (reference sequence). This CDR3 comprises 15 residues. The CDR3 spells CASGTAKWVGQPQHF. DNA for the CDR3: TGTGCCAGCGGGACAGCTAAATGGGTTGGTCAGCCCCAGCATTTT.

This chain uses TRBV20-1 with TRBJ2-7, with D perhaps TRBD2 (6 bases). Germline assignment: CDR1 DFQATT and CDR2 SNEGSKA (reference sequence). The V and J ends lost 5 bases and 3 bases respectively, with 8 bases between them. This CDR3 spans 11 amino acids. Here the CDR3 reads CSADGGYEQYF. CDR3 bases: TGCAGTGCTGACGGGGGCTACGAGCAGTACTTC.

The chain combines TRBV6-1 with TRBJ2-5; tentatively, D is TRBD1 (6 bases). From germline, CDR1 is MNHNS and CDR2 SASEGT. This CDR3 is 15 amino acids long. Trimming removed 3 bases from V and 6 bases from J, with 17 bases in between. CDR3 loop: CASSDVASRGKTQYF. Written as DNA, the CDR3 is TGTGCCAGCAGTGACGTAGCTTCCAGGGGAAAGACCCAGTACTTC.

The rearrangement uses TRBV5-1 and TRBJ1-2; D possibly corresponds to TRBD1 (5 bases). The germline V and J ends were trimmed by 5 bases and 8 bases, with 16 bases remaining between them. The CDR3 spans 13 residues. The germline gives CDR1 SGHRS, CDR2 YFSETQ. The CDR3, as DNA: TGCGCCAGCAGTTACCAGGGATCGGAAGGCTACACCTTC. Residues: CASSYQGSEGYTF.

The chain links TRBV2 to TRBJ2-5, with TRBD1 identical over 10 bases. The V segment lost 6 bases and the J segment 5 bases; nucleotides outside the gene matches: 6. The CDR3 consists of 14 residues. CDR1 is SNHLY, CDR2 FYNNEI, per germline. CDR3 region: CASRGTGVGETQYF. CDR3 DNA sequence: TGTGCCAGCAGAGGGACAGGGGTTGGGGAGACCCAGTACTTC.

This chain links TRBV21-1 with TRBJ2-2; the listed D gene, TRBD1, was not tested against the DNA. TRBV21-1 is a recognized pseudogene. The CDR3 totals 15 residues. In DNA, the CDR3 is TGTGCCAGCAGCAAAAACAAATCGAACACCGGGGAGCTGTTTTTT. Its protein product is CASSKNKSNTGELFF.

The rearrangement joins TRBV27 to TRBJ2-6; maybe TRBD1 (7 bases). Germline CDR1 is MNHEY and CDR2 is SMNVEV (reference sequence). The CDR3 loop spans 16 amino acids. Trimming removed 6 bases from V and 4 bases from J, with 16 bases in between. The CDR3: CASRLEGARGANVLTF. The DNA of the CDR3 is TGTGCCAGCAGACTGGAGGGGGCGCGAGGGGCCAACGTCCTGACTTTC.

The rearrangement links TRBV7-2 to TRBJ1-1; D gene unclear. There are 14 residues in the CDR3. Germline V CDR1 and CDR2: SGHTA, FQGNSA. Trimming stripped 0 bases from V and 2 bases from J, with 7 bases between. The chain's CDR3 is CASSLAQANTEAFF. In DNA form, the CDR3 reads TGTGCCAGCAGCTTAGCCCAGGCCAACACTGAAGCTTTCTTT. Full variable domain (outside the CDR3, taken from reference TRBV7-2 and TRBJ1-1): GAGVSQSPSNKVTEKGKDVELRCDPISGHTALYWYRQSLGQGLEFLIYFQGNSAPDKSGLPSDRFSAERTGGSVSTLTIQRTQQEDSAVYLCASSLAQANTEAFFGQGTRLTVV.

CDR3 bases: TGCGCCAGCAGCTTGGAGGGCAGGGGGGCTTTCTTT. Protein: CASSLEGRGAFF. The chain recombines TRBV5-1 with TRBJ1-1; 7 nucleotides match TRBD1. The CDR3 contains 12 residues. The V segment lost 0 bases and the J segment 11 bases; nucleotides outside the gene matches: 4. Germline assignment: CDR1 SGHRS and CDR2 YFSETQ.

On this clone itself: One junction end disagrees with the germline gene, perhaps due to a read error. The V gene is TRBV28, the J gene TRBJ1-1; 8 nucleotides agree with TRBD1. CDR3 length equals 17 residues. CDR1 and CDR2 (germline): MDHEN, SYDVKM. CDR3 sequence reads: CASSPQGQGRGFAPGPF. DNA of the CDR3: TGTGCCAGCAGTCCGCAAGGACAGGGACGGGGTTTTGCCCCGGGGCCGTTT. Filled out from reference TRBV28 and TRBJ1-1, the complete variable domain reads DVKVTQSSRYLVKRTGEKVFLECVQDMDHENMFWYRQDPGLGLRLIYFSYDVKMKEKGDIPEGYSVSREKKERFSLILESASTNQTSMYLCASSPQGQGRGFAPGPFGQGTRLTVV.

J is TRBJ2-3 and V is TRBV27, with 7 bases identical to TRBD1. Germline V gives CDR1 MNHEY, CDR2 SMNVEV (reference sequence). This CDR3 contains 17 residues. Germline trimming cut 6 bases from V and 2 bases from J; bases unmatched to any gene: 14. CDR3 protein: CASRKAPGQANTDTQYF. The CDR3 DNA follows: TGTGCCAGCAGAAAGGCCCCCGGACAGGCGAACACAGATACGCAGTATTTT.

The chain links TRBV30 to TRBJ2-1, with TRBD2 matching 9 bases. Germline CDR1 reads GTSNPN; CDR2 reads SVGIG (reference sequence). Trimming at V came to 5 bases and at J to 0 bases, leaving 2 bases not matched to a gene. The CDR3 spans 14 residues. CDR3 DNA sequence: TGTGCCTGGGTTAGCGGGAGCTCCTACAATGAGCAGTTCTTC. Protein product: CAWVSGSSYNEQFF. The full variable domain, its missing parts supplied by reference TRBV30 and TRBJ2-1, is SQTIHQWPATLVQPVGSPLSLECTVEGTSNPNLYWYRQAAGRGLQLLFYSVGIGQISSEVPQNLSASRPQDRQFILSSKKLLLSDSGFYLCAWVSGSSYNEQFFGPGTRLTVL.